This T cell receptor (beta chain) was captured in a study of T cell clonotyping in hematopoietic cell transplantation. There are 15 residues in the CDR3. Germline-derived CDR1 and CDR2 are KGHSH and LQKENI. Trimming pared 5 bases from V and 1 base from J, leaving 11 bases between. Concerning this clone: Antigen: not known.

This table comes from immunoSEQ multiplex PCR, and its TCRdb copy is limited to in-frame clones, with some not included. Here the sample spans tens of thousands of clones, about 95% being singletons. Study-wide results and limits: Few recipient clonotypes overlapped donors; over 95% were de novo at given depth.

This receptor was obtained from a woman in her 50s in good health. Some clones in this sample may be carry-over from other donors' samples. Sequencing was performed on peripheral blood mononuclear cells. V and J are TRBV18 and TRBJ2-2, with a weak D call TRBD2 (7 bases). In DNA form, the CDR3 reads TGTGCCAGCTCATGGGGGGGCCAGAACACCGGGGAGCTGTTTTTT. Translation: CASSWGGQNTGELFF.